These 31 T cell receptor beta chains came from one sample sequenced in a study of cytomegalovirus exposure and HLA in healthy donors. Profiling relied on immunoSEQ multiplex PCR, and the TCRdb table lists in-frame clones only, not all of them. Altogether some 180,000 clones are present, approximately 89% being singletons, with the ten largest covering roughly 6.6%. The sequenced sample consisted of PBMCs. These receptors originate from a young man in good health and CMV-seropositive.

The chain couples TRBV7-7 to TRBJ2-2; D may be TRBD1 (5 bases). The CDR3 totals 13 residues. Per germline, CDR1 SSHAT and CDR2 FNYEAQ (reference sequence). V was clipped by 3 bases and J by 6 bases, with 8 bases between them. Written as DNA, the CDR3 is TGTGCCAGCAGCTTCACAGGCGCCGGGGAGCTGTTTTTT. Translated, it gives CASSFTGAGELFF. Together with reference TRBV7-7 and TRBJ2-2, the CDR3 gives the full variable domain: GAGVSQSPRYKVTKRGQDVTLRCDPISSHATLYWYQQALGQGPEFLTYFNYEAQPDKSGLPSDRFSAERPEGSISTLTIQRTEQRDSAMYRCASSFTGAGELFFGEGSRLTVL.

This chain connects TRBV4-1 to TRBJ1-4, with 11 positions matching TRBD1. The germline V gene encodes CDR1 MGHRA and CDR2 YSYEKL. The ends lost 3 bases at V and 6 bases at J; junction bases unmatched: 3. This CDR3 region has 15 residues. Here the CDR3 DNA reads TGCGCCAGCAGCCAGATGGGACAGGGGGATGAAAAACTGTTTTTT. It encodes CASSQMGQGDEKLFF.

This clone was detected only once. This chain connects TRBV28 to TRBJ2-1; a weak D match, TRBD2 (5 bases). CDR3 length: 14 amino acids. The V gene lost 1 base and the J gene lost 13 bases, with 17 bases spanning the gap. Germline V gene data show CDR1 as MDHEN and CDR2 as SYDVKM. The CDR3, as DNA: TGTGCCAGCAGTTTATTACAGCGGACCAACCCACAGTTCTTC. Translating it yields CASSLLQRTNPQFF.

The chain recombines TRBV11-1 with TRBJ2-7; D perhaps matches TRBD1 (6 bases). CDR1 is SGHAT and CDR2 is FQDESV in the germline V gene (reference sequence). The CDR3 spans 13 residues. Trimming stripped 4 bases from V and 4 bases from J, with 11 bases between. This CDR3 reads CASSYDRSYEQYF. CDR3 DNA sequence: TGTGCCAGCAGCTACGACAGGTCTTACGAGCAGTACTTC.

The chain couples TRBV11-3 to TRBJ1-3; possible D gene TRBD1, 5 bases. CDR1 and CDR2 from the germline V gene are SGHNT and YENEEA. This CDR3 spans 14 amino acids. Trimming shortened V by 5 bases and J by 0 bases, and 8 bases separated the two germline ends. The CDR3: CASSVDSSGNTIYF. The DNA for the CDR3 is TGTGCCAGCAGCGTTGACAGCTCTGGAAACACCATATATTTT.

CDR3 sequence: CAWTTRGTGLSYGYTF. The CDR3, as DNA: TGTGCCTGGACCACCCGGGGAACCGGTCTGAGCTATGGCTACACCTTC. V usage is TRBV30 and J usage is TRBJ1-2; D is unresolved. CDR3 length equals 16 residues. Per the germline V gene, CDR1 is GTSNPN and CDR2 is SVGIG (reference sequence). V was shortened by 4 bases and J by 4 bases, with 22 bases between the two germline ends.

This CDR3 is CASSLSGSGTQYF. The DNA of the CDR3 is TGTGCCAGCAGCTTAAGCGGGTCAGGAACCCAGTACTTC. V usage is TRBV11-2 and J usage is TRBJ2-5; tentatively, D is TRBD2 (6 bases). V lost 2 bases to trimming and J lost 8 bases, with 12 bases between them. Germline assignment: CDR1 SGHAT and CDR2 FQNNGV. The CDR3 contains 13 residues. The full variable domain, with the rest looked up from reference TRBV11-2 and TRBJ2-5, is EAGVAQSPRYKIIEKRQSVAFWCNPISGHATLYWYQQILGQGPKLLIQFQNNGVVDDSQLPKDRFSAERLKGVDSTLKIQPAKLEDSAVYLCASSLSGSGTQYFGPGTRLLVL.

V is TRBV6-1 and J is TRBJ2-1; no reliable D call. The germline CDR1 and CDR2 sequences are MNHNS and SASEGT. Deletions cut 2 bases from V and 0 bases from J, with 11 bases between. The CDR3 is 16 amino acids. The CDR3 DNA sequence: TGTGCCAGCAGTGAACAGGTTCATTTCTCCTACAATGAGCAGTTCTTC. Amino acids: CASSEQVHFSYNEQFF.

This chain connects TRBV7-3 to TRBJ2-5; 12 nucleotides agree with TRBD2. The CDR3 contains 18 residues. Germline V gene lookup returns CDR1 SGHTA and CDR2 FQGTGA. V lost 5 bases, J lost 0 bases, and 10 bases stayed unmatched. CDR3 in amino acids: CASSPAPSSGGDQETQYF. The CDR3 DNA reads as TGTGCCAGCAGCCCAGCCCCTTCTAGCGGGGGGGACCAAGAGACCCAGTACTTC.

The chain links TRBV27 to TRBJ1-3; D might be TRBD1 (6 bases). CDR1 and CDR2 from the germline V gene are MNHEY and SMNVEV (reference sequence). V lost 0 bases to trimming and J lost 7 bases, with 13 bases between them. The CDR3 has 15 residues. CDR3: CASSLSGLRGNTIYF. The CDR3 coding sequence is TGTGCCAGCAGTTTATCCGGGTTAAGGGGGAACACCATATATTTT.

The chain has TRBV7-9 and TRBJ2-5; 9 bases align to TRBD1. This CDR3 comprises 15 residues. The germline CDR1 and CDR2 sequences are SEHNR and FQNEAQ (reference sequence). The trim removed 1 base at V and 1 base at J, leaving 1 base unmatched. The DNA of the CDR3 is TGTGCCAGCAGCTTAGTGGGACAGGGCCAAGAGACCCAGTACTTC. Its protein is CASSLVGQGQETQYF.

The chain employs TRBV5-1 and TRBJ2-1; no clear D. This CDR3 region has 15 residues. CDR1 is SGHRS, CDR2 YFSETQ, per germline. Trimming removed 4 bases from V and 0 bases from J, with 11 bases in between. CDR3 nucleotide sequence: TGCGCCAGCAGCCACAGCAAAAACTCCTACAATGAGCAGTTCTTC. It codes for CASSHSKNSYNEQFF.

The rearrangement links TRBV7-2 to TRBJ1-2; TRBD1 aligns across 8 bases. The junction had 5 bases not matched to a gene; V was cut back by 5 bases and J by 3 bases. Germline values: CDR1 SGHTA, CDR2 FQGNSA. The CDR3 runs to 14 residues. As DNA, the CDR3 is TGTGCCAGCAGCCCGGACAGGGCCGACTATGGCTACACCTTC. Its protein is CASSPDRADYGYTF.

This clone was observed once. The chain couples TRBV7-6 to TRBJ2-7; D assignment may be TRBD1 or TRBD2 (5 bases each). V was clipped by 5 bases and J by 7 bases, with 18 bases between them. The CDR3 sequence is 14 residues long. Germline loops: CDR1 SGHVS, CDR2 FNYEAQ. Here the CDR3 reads CASSITGPSWEQYF. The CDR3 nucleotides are TGTGCCAGCAGCATAACGGGACCTTCTTGGGAGCAGTACTTC.

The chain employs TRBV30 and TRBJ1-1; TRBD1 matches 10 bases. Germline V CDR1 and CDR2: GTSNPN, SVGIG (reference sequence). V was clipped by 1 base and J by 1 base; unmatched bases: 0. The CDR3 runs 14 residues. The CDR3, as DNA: TGTGCCTGGAGTGGGGACAGGGGGAACACTGAAGCTTTCTTT. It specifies CAWSGDRGNTEAFF.

The CDR3 loop reads CASSPRGLSYTF. DNA of the CDR3: TGTGCCAGCTCACCAAGGGGGTTGAGCTACACCTTC. The rearrangement links TRBV18 to TRBJ1-2, with a possible D match to TRBD1 (6 bases). Germline CDR1 is KGHSH and CDR2 is LQKENI. V shed 2 bases and J shed 9 bases, with 10 bases lying between them. The CDR3 contains 12 residues. The full variable domain, completed using reference TRBV18 and TRBJ1-2, is NAGVMQNPRHLVRRRGQEARLRCSPMKGHSHVYWYRQLPEEGLKFMVYLQKENIIDESGMPKERFSAEFPKEGPSILRIQQVVRGDSAAYFCASSPRGLSYTFGSGTRLTVV.

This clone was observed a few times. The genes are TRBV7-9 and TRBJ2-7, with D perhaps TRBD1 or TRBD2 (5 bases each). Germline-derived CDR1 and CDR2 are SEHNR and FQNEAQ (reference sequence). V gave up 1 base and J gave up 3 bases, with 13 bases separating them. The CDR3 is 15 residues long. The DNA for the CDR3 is TGTGCCAGCAGCTTAGGAGGGGTTCCCATCTACGAGCAGTACTTC. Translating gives CASSLGGVPIYEQYF.

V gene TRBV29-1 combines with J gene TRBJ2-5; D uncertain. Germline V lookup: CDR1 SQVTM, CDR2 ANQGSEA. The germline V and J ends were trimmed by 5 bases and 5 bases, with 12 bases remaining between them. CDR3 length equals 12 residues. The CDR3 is CSVPLSGETQYF. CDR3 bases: TGCAGCGTTCCTCTGAGTGGCGAGACCCAGTACTTC.

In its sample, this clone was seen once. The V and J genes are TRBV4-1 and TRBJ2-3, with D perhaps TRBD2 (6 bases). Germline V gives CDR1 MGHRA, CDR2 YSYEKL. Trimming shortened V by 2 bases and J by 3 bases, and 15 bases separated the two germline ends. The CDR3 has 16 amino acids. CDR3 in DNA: TGCGCCAGCAGCCAAAAGGATTGGCGGGGTACAGATACGCAGTATTTT. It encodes CASSQKDWRGTDTQYF.

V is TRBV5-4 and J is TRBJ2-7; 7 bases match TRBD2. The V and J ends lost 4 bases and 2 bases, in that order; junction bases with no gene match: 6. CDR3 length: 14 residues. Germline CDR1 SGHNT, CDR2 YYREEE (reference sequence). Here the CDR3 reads CASSQTGTTYEQYF. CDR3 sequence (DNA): TGTGCCAGCAGCCAAACCGGGACTACCTACGAGCAGTACTTC.

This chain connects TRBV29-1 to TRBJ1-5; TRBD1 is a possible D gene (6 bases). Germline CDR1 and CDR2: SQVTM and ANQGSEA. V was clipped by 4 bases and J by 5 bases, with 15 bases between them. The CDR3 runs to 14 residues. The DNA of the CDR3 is TGCAGCGTTGTGGAGGGGGGTCCCGATCAGCCCCAGCATTTT. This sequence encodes CSVVEGGPDQPQHF.

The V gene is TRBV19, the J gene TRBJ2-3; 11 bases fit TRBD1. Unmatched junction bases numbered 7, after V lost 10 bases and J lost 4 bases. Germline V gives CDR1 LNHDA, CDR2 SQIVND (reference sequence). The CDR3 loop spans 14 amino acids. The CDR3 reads CATRPGQGADTQYF. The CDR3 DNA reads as TGTGCCACCAGACCGGGACAGGGGGCAGATACGCAGTATTTT.

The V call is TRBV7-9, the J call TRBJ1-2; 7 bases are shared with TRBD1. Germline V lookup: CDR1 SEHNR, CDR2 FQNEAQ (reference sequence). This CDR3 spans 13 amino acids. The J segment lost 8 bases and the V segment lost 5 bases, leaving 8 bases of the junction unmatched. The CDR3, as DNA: TGTGCCAGCAGCCCCGACAGGGCGCTAGGCTACACCTTC. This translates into CASSPDRALGYTF. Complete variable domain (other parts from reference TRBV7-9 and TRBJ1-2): DTGVSQNPRHKITKRGQNVTFRCDPISEHNRLYWYRQTLGQGPEFLTYFQNEAQLEKSRLLSDRFSAERPKGSFSTLEIQRTEQGDSAMYLCASSPDRALGYTFGSGTRLTVV.

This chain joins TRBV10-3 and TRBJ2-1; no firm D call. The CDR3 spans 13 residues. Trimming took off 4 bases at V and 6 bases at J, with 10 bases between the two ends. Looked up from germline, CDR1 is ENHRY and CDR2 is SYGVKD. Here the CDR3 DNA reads TGTGCCATCAGTGTCGTTCTGGCCAATGAGCAGTTCTTC. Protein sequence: CAISVVLANEQFF.

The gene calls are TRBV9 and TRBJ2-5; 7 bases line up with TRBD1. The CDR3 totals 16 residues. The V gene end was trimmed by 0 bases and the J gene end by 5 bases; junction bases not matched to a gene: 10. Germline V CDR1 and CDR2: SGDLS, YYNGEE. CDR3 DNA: TGTGCCAGCAGCGTAGATGCAGGGGGAGTTTGGGAGACCCAGTACTTC. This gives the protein CASSVDAGGVWETQYF.

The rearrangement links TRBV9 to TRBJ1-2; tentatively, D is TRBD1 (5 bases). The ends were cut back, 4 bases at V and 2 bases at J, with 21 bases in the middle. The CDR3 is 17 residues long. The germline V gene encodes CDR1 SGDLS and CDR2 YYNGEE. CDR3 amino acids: CASSPRRSDKNNYGYTF. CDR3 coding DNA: TGTGCCAGCAGCCCCCGGCGGTCGGACAAGAACAACTATGGCTACACCTTC.

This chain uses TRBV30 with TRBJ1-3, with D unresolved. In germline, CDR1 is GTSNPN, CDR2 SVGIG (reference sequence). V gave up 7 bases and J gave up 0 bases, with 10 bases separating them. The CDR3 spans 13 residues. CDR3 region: CAYGPYSGNTIYF. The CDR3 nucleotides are TGTGCCTACGGGCCGTACTCTGGAAACACCATATATTTT.

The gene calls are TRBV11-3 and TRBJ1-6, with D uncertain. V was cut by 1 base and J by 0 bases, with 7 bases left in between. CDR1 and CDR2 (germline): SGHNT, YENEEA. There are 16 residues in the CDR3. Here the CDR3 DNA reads TGTGCCAGCAGCTTAGGGCGTGGCTCCTATAATTCACCCCTCCACTTT. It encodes CASSLGRGSYNSPLHF.

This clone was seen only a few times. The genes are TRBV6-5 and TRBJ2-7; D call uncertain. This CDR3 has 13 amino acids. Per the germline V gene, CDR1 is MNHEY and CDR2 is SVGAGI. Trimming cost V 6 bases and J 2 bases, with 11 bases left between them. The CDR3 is CASRLTQTYEQYF. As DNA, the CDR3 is TGTGCCAGCAGATTGACCCAAACCTACGAGCAGTACTTC.

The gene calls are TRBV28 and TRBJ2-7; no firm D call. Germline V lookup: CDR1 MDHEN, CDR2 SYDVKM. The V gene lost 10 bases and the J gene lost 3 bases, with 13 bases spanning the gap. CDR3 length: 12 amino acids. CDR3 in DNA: TGTGCCACCGAACCGGACGGCTACGAGCAGTACTTC. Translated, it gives CATEPDGYEQYF.

CDR3 nucleotides: TGCGCCAGCAAGGGAGTCTATAACACCGGGGAGCTGTTTTTT. It codes for CASKGVYNTGELFF. This chain connects TRBV5-1 to TRBJ2-2; D is possibly TRBD2 (5 bases). Germline assignment: CDR1 SGHRS and CDR2 YFSETQ. The CDR3 has 14 amino acids. V lost 6 bases and J 2 bases, leaving 11 bases between the germline ends.